Shown below are 8 T cell receptor beta chains from a single sample sequenced in a study of T cell changes during pregnancy in multiple sclerosis. Assay: immunoSEQ multiplex PCR; the TCRdb copy retains only in-frame clones and omits some. The sample holds around 88,000 clones, around 92% seen once. The specimen comprised peripheral blood, sampled in the first trimester of pregnancy. The receptors here all came from a female donor with multiple sclerosis, enrolled in a pregnancy study.

V and J are TRBV7-9 and TRBJ2-5, with D tentatively TRBD1 (5 bases). V was trimmed by 0 bases and J by 3 bases, leaving 8 bases between them. The CDR3 covers 14 residues. CDR1 and CDR2 (germline): SEHNR, FQNEAQ (reference sequence). The CDR3 is CASSLAQGKETQYF. In DNA form, the CDR3 reads TGTGCCAGCAGCTTAGCGCAGGGAAAAGAGACCCAGTACTTC.

The J gene is TRBJ1-5, the V gene TRBV29-1; D unclear. Germline V gene sequence: CDR1 SQVTM, CDR2 ANQGSEA. With 1 base removed from V and 0 bases from J, the gap between germline ends came to 7 bases. The CDR3 runs to 14 residues. The CDR3 region is CSVEVQNSNQPQHF. CDR3 DNA: TGCAGCGTTGAAGTTCAGAATAGCAATCAGCCCCAGCATTTT.

The chain carries TRBV5-8 and TRBJ2-3; TRBD2 agrees at 10 bases. Germline CDR1 reads SGHTS; CDR2 reads YDEGEE. The trim removed 2 bases at V and 6 bases at J, leaving 12 bases unmatched. The CDR3 is made up of 17 amino acids. The CDR3 reads CASSLGVVSGRSDTQYF. The CDR3 DNA sequence: TGTGCCAGCAGCTTAGGGGTTGTTAGCGGGAGGTCGGATACGCAGTATTTT.

The chain employs TRBV19 and TRBJ2-5; TRBD2 agrees at 7 bases. The CDR3 has 16 residues. Germline V lookup: CDR1 LNHDA, CDR2 SQIVND (reference sequence). Unmatched junction bases numbered 8, after V lost 3 bases and J lost 1 base. CDR3 nucleotide sequence: TGTGCCAGTAGTATCCAATGGACGGGGGGCCAAGAGACCCAGTACTTC. Its protein is CASSIQWTGGQETQYF.

This chain uses TRBV5-6 with TRBJ2-1; maybe TRBD2 (6 bases). Per the germline V gene, CDR1 is SGHDT and CDR2 is YYEEEE. CDR3 length: 15 residues. V dropped 4 bases and J dropped 1 base, with 12 bases sitting between them. CDR3 sequence (DNA): TGTGCCAGCAGCGGTGGAGGGAGTTCCTACAATGAGCAGTTCTTC. Encoded protein: CASSGGGSSYNEQFF.

This chain connects TRBV2 to TRBJ1-4; D is unclear. Germline loops: CDR1 SNHLY, CDR2 FYNNEI. V lost 3 bases, J lost 6 bases, and 5 bases lay in between. The CDR3 contains 12 residues. CDR3 in DNA: TGTGCCAGCAGTGATGCAGATGAAAAACTGTTTTTT. Translation gives CASSDADEKLFF.

This clone was detected once. The rearrangement joins TRBV2 to TRBJ2-7, with D possibly TRBD1 on 5 matching bases. The CDR3 runs 11 residues. V was pared by 7 bases and J by 6 bases, with 10 bases between. CDR1 is SNHLY, CDR2 FYNNEI, per germline. The CDR3 sequence: CASNSGLEQYF. CDR3 nucleotide sequence: TGTGCCAGCAATTCAGGGCTCGAGCAGTACTTC.

The chain is built from TRBV9 and TRBJ2-3, with 8 bases matching TRBD2. Germline trimming cut 0 bases from V and 4 bases from J; bases unmatched to any gene: 4. The length of the CDR3 is 15 residues. Germline loops: CDR1 SGDLS, CDR2 YYNGEE. The CDR3, as DNA: TGTGCCAGCAGCGTAGGACTAGCGAAAGCAGATACGCAGTATTTT. Amino acid sequence: CASSVGLAKADTQYF.